The following is a T cell receptor (beta chain) sequence with its context. This clonotype was detected a few times. The target of this receptor is not known. No much larger clone exists at a distance of one base, and base qualities are not known. The germline ends are 6 bases apart after V is trimmed by 2 bases and J by 7 bases. The germline V gene supplies CDR1 KGHSH and CDR2 LQKENI. The CDR3 spans 13 residues, from the cysteine through the phenylalanine. Only the CDR3 DNA stays, 39 bases, in frame from base 1. This specimen belongs to a study of T-cell memory formation after mild COVID-19 listed by TCRdb under 2021. As for the study more broadly: TCR sequence clusters from the two donors were largely donor specific. In two donors, T-cell clones that expanded and contracted after mild COVID-19 were followed by sequencing TCRalpha and TCRbeta repertoires longitudinally. Two young, previously healthy adult volunteers made up the cohort, one male and one female. The study at large found these results: Clones contracting from day 15 to 85 had balanced CD4/CD8 phenotypes, while a second wave expanding from day 15 to 37 was biased towards CD4+. Only two mild cases were covered in the study, and larger cohorts including severe cases with pre-infection samples were considered necessary. Some responding clones were detected in pre-infection memory, which suggested that pre-existing cross-reactive memory T cells had joined the SARS-CoV-2 response. Contracting CD4+ clones appeared mostly in the CM and EM memory subsets, whereas CD8+ clones were enriched in EMRA. SARS-CoV-2 specificity was not confirmed for the second-wave clones peaking on day 37.

Sequencing was carried out with an Illumina NovaSeq 6000. TCRalpha and TCRbeta cDNA libraries were built by 5'RACE with constant-segment primers, adding sample barcodes and unique molecular identifiers. Trizol reagent was used to extract RNA from every sample. Library amplification was performed in two PCR steps, and a second sample barcode and Illumina TruSeq adapters were introduced in the second step. The libraries were sequenced on an Illumina NovaSeq using 2 x 150 bp paired-end reads. The original pipeline was this. The reads were demultiplexed and collapsed into UMI-guided consensus sequences using migec v1.2.7. Using mixcr v2.1.11, UMI consensuses were aligned to TRA and TRB V and J templates and then assembled into clonotypes. Clonotypes were classified as expanded or contracted when called significant by both edgeR and NoisET, with noise models trained on biological replicates. edgeR calls used a false discovery rate-adjusted p below 0.01 and a log2 fold-change threshold of 1. As an exploratory analysis of dynamics, PCA with hierarchical clustering was applied to max-normalized trajectories of the 1000 most abundant clonotypes. The CD4 or CD8 phenotype of responding clones was assigned using the separately sequenced CD4+ and CD8+ repertoires. Using fastp trimming at Q25 and MiXCR clonotype assembly, TCRdb reanalyzed the public sequencing data and kept in-frame beta chains. Under each unique CDR3 protein, matching rows form one entry showing the most common genes and DNA. These V and J calls rely on TCRdb rather than the paper's analysis. Across this sample there are 350,000 to 400,000 distinct CDR3 sequences, with around 21% seen only once. The top ten hold 12% of the sample.

Ficoll-Paque density gradient centrifugation was used to isolate PBMCs. This clonotype was sampled from an adult woman who had mild COVID-19 (a few samples of this study predate the infection). The sample titles of this study are shuffled in the database, so cell type and time point are left out; the donor was told from shared clones. This chain joins TRBV18 to TRBJ1-6; no D segment can be confidently identified. Sequencing was done on a sample of PBMCs or a T cell subset sorted from them (not recorded which). The nucleotides are TGTGCCAGCTCACCAAACAGCAATTCACCCCTCCACTTT. The encoded protein is CASSPNSNSPLHF.